The clone carrying this T cell receptor beta chain was seen repeatedly, ten times or more. Its specificity is unknown. This sample was taken from a study of CD8 T cells in ankylosing spondylitis. Study-level points and caveats: Blood from ankylosing spondylitis patients appeared to carry a characteristic roughly 8-variant TCR beta motif. Researchers reportedly found disease-linked clones significantly enriched in matched ankylosing spondylitis synovial fluid. Past research had described some motif variants in reactive arthritis synovial fluid and blood.

Molecular-barcoded quantitative 5'-RACE produced these TCR beta libraries. MiXCR, applied by TCRdb to the 5' RACE reads, yields one record per CDR3 protein. The sample yields some 200,000 distinct CDR3 sequences, about a quarter seen once. V was trimmed by 1 base and J by 9 bases, leaving 4 bases between them. This CDR3 region has 11 residues. Germline V gives CDR1 SEHNR, CDR2 FQNEAQ (reference sequence). The source material was blood, either unsorted or a sorted T cell fraction (not recorded which). The sequence was obtained from a male donor with ankylosing spondylitis or in good health (not recorded which). This rearrangement joins TRBV7-9 to TRBJ2-1; no reliable D call. The CDR3 DNA reads TGTGCCAGCAGCTTAGTTACTGAGCAGTTCTTC. It yields the protein CASSLVTEQFF.